A selection of T cell receptor beta chains follows, all from one sample in a study of blood T cell repertoires in COVID-19. Data came from immunoSEQ multiplex PCR; TCRdb stores just in-frame clones and leaves some out. The sample holds 110,000 to 150,000 clones, 80% to 90% seen once. Source material: peripheral blood. These receptors originate from a woman aged 55-69 years with active COVID-19. CDR3s include the opening cysteine and the closing phenylalanine or tryptophan. A D gene is named only where the DNA matches it firmly. Some rows mark clone size as missing; the rest say once, few, many or name a class of expanded clone.

d_gene	abundance	v_gene	j_gene	CDR3aa	CDR3nt
TRBD1	-	TRBV28	TRBJ2-3	CASRGSAGTGSTDTQYF	TGTGCCAGCAGGGGATCTGCCGGGACAGGGTCGACAGATACGCAGTATTTT
-	-	TRBV30	TRBJ1-3	CAWSLGSSGNTIYF	TGTGCCTGGAGCCTCGGGAGCTCTGGAAACACCATATATTTT
-	-	TRBV4-3	TRBJ1-2	CASSQDATWGYGYTF	TGCGCCAGCAGCCAAGATGCGACTTGGGGCTACGGCTACACCTTC
-	-	TRBV9	TRBJ1-5	CASSVGGDRANQPQHF	TGTGCCAGCAGCGTGGGGGGGGATCGGGCCAATCAGCCCCAGCATTTT
TRBD2	-	TRBV7-3	TRBJ2-1	CASSFQAGGFGEQFF	TGTGCCAGCAGCTTTCAAGCGGGAGGATTCGGTGAGCAGTTCTTC
-	-	TRBV11-2	TRBJ2-7	CASRGDPRGYEQYF	TGTGCCAGCAGAGGAGATCCTAGGGGCTACGAGCAGTACTTC
-	-	TRBV7-9	TRBJ2-5	CASSLSWTGEETQYF	TGTGCCAGCAGCTTAAGTTGGACGGGAGAGGAGACCCAGTACTTC
-	once	TRBV20-1	TRBJ1-1	CSASSRGWESEAFF	TGCAGTGCTAGTAGTCGGGGTTGGGAGTCTGAAGCTTTCTTT
-	-	TRBV21-1	TRBJ2-3	CASSTTSGRSTDTQYF	TGTGCCAGCAGCACCACTAGCGGGAGGAGCACAGATACGCAGTATTTT
-	-	TRBV2	TRBJ1-2	CASSDHREYGYTF	TGTGCCAGCAGTGATCACAGGGAATATGGCTACACCTTC
-	once	TRBV28	TRBJ1-6	CASSRGARNSPLHF	TGTGCCAGCAGTCGGGGGGCGAGGAATTCACCCCTCCACTTT
-	-	TRBV7-2	TRBJ2-3	CASSPNRVTTDTQYF	TGTGCCAGCAGCCCAAACAGGGTGACCACAGATACGCAGTATTTT
TRBD1	few	TRBV19	TRBJ1-5	CATQPRQGDQPQHF	TGTGCCACTCAACCCAGACAGGGCGATCAGCCCCAGCATTTT
TRBD2	-	TRBV5-4	TRBJ2-5	CASSLGASGDQETQYF	TGTGCCAGCAGCTTGGGGGCTAGCGGGGACCAAGAGACCCAGTACTTC
-	-	TRBV9	TRBJ1-1	CASSAPGGSEAFF	TGTGCCAGCAGCGCCCCGGGAGGGTCTGAAGCTTTCTTT
-	-	TRBV5-1	TRBJ1-5	CASSFGEGGQPQHF	TGCGCCAGCAGCTTCGGAGAAGGTGGTCAGCCCCAGCATTTT
TRBD2	-	TRBV19	TRBJ2-2	CASVLAGAGTGELFF	TGTGCCAGTGTACTAGCGGGGGCGGGGACCGGGGAGCTGTTTTTT
TRBD2	-	TRBV7-2	TRBJ2-7	CASSSPGLASSYEQYF	TGTGCCAGCAGCTCCCCGGGACTAGCGAGCTCCTACGAGCAGTACTTC
TRBD1	-	TRBV7-9	TRBJ1-2	CASSFRDRGQGPNYGYTF	TGTGCCAGCAGCTTTAGAGACAGGGGCCAGGGTCCTAACTATGGCTACACCTTC
TRBD2	-	TRBV9	TRBJ2-3	CASSVRAGSGTDTQYF	TGTGCCAGCAGCGTTCGAGCGGGGTCGGGCACAGATACGCAGTATTTT
TRBD2	-	TRBV11-2	TRBJ2-1	CASSMGLAGLNEQFF	TGTGCCAGCAGCATGGGACTAGCGGGATTGAATGAGCAGTTCTTC
-	-	TRBV18	TRBJ2-2	CASSQGANTGELFF	TGTGCCAGCTCACAGGGGGCGAACACCGGGGAGCTGTTTTTT
TRBD1	once	TRBV11-2	TRBJ2-7	CATGQFYEQYF	TGTGCCACGGGACAGTTCTACGAGCAGTACTTC
-	-	TRBV3-1/TRBV3-2	TRBJ1-4	CASSIRYLLMNNEKLFF	TGTGCCAGCAGCATTAGATACCTCCTGATGAATAATGAAAAACTGTTTTTT
-	-	TRBV27	TRBJ1-4	CASRGGSMGGWEKLFF	TGTGCCAGCAGGGGAGGGAGTATGGGGGGCTGGGAAAAACTGTTTTTT
-	-	TRBV28	TRBJ1-3	CASSSGDPGNTIYF	TGTGCCAGCAGTTCAGGGGACCCTGGAAACACCATATATTTT
-	-	TRBV7-2	TRBJ2-7	CASSLAGAGEQYF	TGTGCCAGCAGCTTAGCCGGAGCGGGCGAGCAGTACTTC
-	-	TRBV4-3	TRBJ1-6	CASSQGWWSQGSLRALHF	TGCGCCAGCAGCCAAGGTTGGTGGTCCCAGGGGTCTCTTAGGGCCCTCCACTTT
-	-	TRBV19	TRBJ2-1	CASSIGGSSNEQFF	TGTGCCAGTAGTATAGGCGGTAGCAGTAATGAGCAGTTCTTC
TRBD2	-	TRBV11-2	TRBJ2-7	CASMASGTYEQYF	TGTGCCAGCATGGCCAGCGGGACCTACGAGCAGTACTTC
-	-	TRBV5-1	TRBJ2-1	CASRMGEVNEQFF	TGCGCCAGCAGAATGGGGGAGGTCAATGAGCAGTTCTTC
TRBD1	-	TRBV7-8	TRBJ2-7	CASSTRQGSYEQYF	TGTGCCAGCAGCACCCGACAGGGCTCCTACGAGCAGTACTTC
TRBD1	-	TRBV7-9	TRBJ2-7	CASSLGLSRGQNEQYF	TGTGCCAGCAGCTTAGGCTTGAGCAGGGGGCAAAACGAGCAGTACTTC
-	-	TRBV7-2	TRBJ2-7	CASSLEWGVAYEQYF	TGTGCCAGCAGCTTAGAGTGGGGGGTAGCCTACGAGCAGTACTTC
-	-	TRBV6-5	TRBJ1-1	CASSPNRDNTEAFF	TGTGCCAGCAGTCCCAACAGGGATAACACTGAAGCTTTCTTT
TRBD2	-	TRBV27	TRBJ2-1	CASSPGTSGGNYNEQFF	TGTGCCAGCAGTCCGGGGACTAGCGGGGGTAATTACAATGAGCAGTTCTTC
TRBD1	-	TRBV10-1	TRBJ2-2	CASSDSGQGKNTGELFF	TGCGCCAGCAGTGACTCGGGACAGGGGAAGAACACCGGGGAGCTGTTTTTT